This is a list of T cell receptor beta chains from one sample in a study of cytomegalovirus exposure and HLA in healthy donors. Sequencing used immunoSEQ multiplex PCR; TCRdb keeps in-frame clones, though not all of them. The data contain roughly 280,000 clones, about 86% of them singletons. The sequencing sample was made of PBMCs. These receptors were obtained from a woman aged 18-29 years in good health and CMV-seronegative. Each CDR3 is given without its conserved first and last residue. Each record gives: V gene, CDR3 protein.

V: TRBV10-1
CDR3: ASSPGREETQY

V: TRBV30
CDR3: AWSVWLAGFQETQY

V: TRBV7-9
CDR3: ASSFSARMETQY

V: TRBV9
CDR3: ASSATGGDYGYT

V: TRBV5-6
CDR3: ASSLAGTSGGNEQF

V: TRBV2
CDR3: ASSPLAGGWETQY

V: TRBV27
CDR3: ASSFSQGYGYT

V: TRBV7-2
CDR3: ASSFGSRADTQY

V: TRBV5-2
CDR3: AGSNDQSGETQY

V: TRBV5-1
CDR3: ASSSGQGTEAF

V: TRBV6-1
CDR3: ASSEAWSSYGYT

V: TRBV5-6
CDR3: ASRGHTGNTIY

V: TRBV6-5
CDR3: ASSYLKQGARGYT

V: TRBV30
CDR3: ARPGQGLTHGYT

V: TRBV5-1
CDR3: ASSFGTSAADEQY

V: TRBV29-1
CDR3: SARTGREKLF

V: TRBV6-5
CDR3: ASSYGGSSADTQY

V: TRBV5-4
CDR3: ASSFTTGLTEAF

V: TRBV6-6
CDR3: ASSTGTGFEQY

V: TRBV6-5
CDR3: ASSYDLDSPYEQY

V: TRBV7-6
CDR3: ASSLGGGGLRNEQF

V: TRBV28
CDR3: ASITGTANYGYT

V: TRBV30
CDR3: AWSGSGESF

V: TRBV27
CDR3: ASSLPFDRDSGNTIY

V: TRBV9
CDR3: ASSGGDRLYNSPLH

V: TRBV5-1
CDR3: ASSGSSEAETQY

V: TRBV6-1
CDR3: ASSEASGSTGELF

V: TRBV2
CDR3: ASSTLAGGKYEQY

V: TRBV11-2
CDR3: ASSPDYTPYEQY

V: TRBV11-3
CDR3: ASSLSLLTGTYEQY

V: TRBV19
CDR3: ASMGQGFYEQY

V: TRBV7-9
CDR3: AIPLSGANEQY

V: TRBV29-1
CDR3: SVREGDYGYT

V: TRBV5-6
CDR3: ASSLSGTGFYEQY

V: TRBV5-1
CDR3: ASSNTSGSYNEQF

V: TRBV5-1
CDR3: ASTESAAGNIQY

V: TRBV6-5
CDR3: ATWGGDGYT

V: TRBV10-3
CDR3: AISATTGTSGYNEQF

V: TRBV10-1
CDR3: ASSAGGRLEQY

V: TRBV7-9
CDR3: ASSSDRAEQY

V: TRBV27
CDR3: ASSLSGQGARGYT

V: TRBV2
CDR3: ASSDPFAGVSYEQY

V: TRBV14
CDR3: ASSPFLGQGYGYT

V: TRBV27
CDR3: ASSFSANTEAF

V: TRBV7-8
CDR3: ASSLARTGESTEAF

V: TRBV25-1
CDR3: ASSVADSYEQY

V: TRBV29-1
CDR3: SVARGGAWNTEAF

V: TRBV4-1
CDR3: ASSQPYGASNQPQH

V: TRBV19
CDR3: ASSTLAGGSTDTQY

V: TRBV7-2
CDR3: ASSLDRRGETQY

V: TRBV2
CDR3: ASSEAASGGAVDTQY

V: TRBV7-9
CDR3: ASSPRLAVPYNEQF

V: TRBV7-6
CDR3: ASSSPRQGDRQY

V: TRBV9
CDR3: ASSVAGLAGGPGQETQY

V: TRBV5-1
CDR3: ASSSFTSAGTDTQY